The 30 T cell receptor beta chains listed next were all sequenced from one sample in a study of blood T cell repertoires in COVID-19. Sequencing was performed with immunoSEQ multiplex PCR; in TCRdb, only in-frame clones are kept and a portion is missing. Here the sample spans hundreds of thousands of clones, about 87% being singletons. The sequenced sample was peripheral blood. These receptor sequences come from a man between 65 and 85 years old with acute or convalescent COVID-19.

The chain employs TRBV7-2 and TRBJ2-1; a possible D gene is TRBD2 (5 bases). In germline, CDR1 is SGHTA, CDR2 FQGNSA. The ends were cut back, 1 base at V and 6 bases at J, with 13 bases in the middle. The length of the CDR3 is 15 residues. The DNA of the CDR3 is TGTGCCAGCAGCTTAGGGAATAGCGTATCCAATGAGCAGTTCTTC. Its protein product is CASSLGNSVSNEQFF.

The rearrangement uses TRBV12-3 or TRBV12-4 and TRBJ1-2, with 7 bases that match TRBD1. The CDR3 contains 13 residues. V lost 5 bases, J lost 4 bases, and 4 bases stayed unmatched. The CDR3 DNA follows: TGTGCCAGCAGTCCGACAGGGATCTATGGCTACACCTTC. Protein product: CASSPTGIYGYTF.

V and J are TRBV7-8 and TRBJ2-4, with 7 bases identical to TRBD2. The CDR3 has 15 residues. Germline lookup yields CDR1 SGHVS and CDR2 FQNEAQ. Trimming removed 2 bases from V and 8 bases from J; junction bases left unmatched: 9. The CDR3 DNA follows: TGTGCCAGCAGCTTAAGGCGGGGGAGGTTGGACATTCAGTACTTC. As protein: CASSLRRGRLDIQYF.

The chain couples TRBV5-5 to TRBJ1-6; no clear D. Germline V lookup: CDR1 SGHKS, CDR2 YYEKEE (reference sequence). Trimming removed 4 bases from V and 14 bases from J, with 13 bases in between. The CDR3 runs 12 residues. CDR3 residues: CASSGGVTTLHF. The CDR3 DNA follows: TGTGCCAGCAGCGGCGGGGTGACCACCCTCCACTTT. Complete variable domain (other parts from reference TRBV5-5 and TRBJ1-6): DAGVTQSPTHLIKTRGQQVTLRCSPISGHKSVSWYQQVLGQGPQFIFQYYEKEERGRGNFPDRFSARQFPNYSSELNVNALLLGDSALYLCASSGGVTTLHFGNGTRLTVT.

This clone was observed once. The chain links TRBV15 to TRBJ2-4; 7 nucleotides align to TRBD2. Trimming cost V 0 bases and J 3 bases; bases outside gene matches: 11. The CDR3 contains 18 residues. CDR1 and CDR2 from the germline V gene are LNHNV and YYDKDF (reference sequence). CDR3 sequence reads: CATSRENPRLADKNIQYF. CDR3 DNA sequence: TGTGCCACCAGCAGAGAAAACCCCAGGCTAGCGGACAAAAACATTCAGTACTTC.

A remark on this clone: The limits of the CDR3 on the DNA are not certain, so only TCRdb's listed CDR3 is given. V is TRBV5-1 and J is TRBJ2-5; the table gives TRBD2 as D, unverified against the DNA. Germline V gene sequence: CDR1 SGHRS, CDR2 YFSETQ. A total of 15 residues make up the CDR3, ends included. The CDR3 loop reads CASSFGPGGLETQYF.

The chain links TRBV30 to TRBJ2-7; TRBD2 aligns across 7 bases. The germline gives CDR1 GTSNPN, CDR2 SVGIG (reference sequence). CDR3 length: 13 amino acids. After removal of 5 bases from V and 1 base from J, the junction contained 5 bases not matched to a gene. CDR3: CAWWGGVSYEQYF. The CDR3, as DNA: TGTGCCTGGTGGGGGGGGGTTTCCTACGAGCAGTACTTC.

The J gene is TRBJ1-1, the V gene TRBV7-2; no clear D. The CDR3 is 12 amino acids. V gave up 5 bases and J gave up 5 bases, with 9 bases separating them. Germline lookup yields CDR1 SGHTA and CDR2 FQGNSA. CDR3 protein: CASSPTWTEAFF. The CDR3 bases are TGTGCCAGCAGCCCCACATGGACTGAAGCTTTCTTT.

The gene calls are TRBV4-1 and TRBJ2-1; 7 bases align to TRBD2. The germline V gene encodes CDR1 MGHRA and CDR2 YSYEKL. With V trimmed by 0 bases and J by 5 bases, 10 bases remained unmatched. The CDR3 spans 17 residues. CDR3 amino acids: CASSQDPMQAGNNEQFF. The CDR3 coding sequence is TGCGCCAGCAGCCAAGATCCTATGCAAGCGGGGAACAATGAGCAGTTCTTC.

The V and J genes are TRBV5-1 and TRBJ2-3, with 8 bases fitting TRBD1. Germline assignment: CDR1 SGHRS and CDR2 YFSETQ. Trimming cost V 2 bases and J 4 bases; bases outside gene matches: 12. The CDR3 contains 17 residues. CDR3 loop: CASSFYVGHRGADTQYF. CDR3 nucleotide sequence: TGCGCCAGCAGCTTCTACGTAGGCCACAGGGGGGCAGATACGCAGTATTTT.

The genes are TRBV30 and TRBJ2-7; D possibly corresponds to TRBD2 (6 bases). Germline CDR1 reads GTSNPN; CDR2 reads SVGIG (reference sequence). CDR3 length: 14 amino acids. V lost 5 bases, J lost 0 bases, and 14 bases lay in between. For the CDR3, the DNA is TGTGCCTGGCGCAGGCCCGGGAGCTCCTACGAGCAGTACTTC. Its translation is CAWRRPGSSYEQYF.

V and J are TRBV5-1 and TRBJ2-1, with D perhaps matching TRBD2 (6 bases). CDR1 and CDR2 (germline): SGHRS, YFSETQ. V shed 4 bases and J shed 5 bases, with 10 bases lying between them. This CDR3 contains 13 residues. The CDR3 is CASSPGSDNEQFF. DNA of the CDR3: TGCGCCAGCAGCCCCGGGAGCGACAATGAGCAGTTCTTC.

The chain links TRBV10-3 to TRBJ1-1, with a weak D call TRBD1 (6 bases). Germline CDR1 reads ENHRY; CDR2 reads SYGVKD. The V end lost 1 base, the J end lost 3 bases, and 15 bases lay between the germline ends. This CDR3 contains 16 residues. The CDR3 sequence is CAISEYTDRGDTEAFF. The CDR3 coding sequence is TGTGCCATCAGTGAGTATACGGACAGAGGGGACACTGAAGCTTTCTTT.

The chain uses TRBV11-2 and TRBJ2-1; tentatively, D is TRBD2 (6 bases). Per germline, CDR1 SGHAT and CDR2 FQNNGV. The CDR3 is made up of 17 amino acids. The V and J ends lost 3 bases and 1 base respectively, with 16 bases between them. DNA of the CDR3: TGTGCCAGCAGCTTTGTCGGGAGTGGTTTGTCCTACAATGAGCAGTTCTTC. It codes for CASSFVGSGLSYNEQFF.

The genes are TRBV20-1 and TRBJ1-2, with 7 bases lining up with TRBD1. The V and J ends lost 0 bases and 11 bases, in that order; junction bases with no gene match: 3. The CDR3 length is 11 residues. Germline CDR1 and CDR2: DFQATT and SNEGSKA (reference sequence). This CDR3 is CSARERGPYTF. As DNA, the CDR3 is TGCAGTGCTAGAGAGAGGGGGCCATACACCTTC.

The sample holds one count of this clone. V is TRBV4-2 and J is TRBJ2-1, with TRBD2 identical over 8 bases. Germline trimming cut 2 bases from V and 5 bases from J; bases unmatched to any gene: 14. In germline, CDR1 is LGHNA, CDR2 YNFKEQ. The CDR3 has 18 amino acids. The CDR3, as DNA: TGTGCCAGCAGCCAAACCATCGGACAGCGGGGGCCCAACAATGAGCAGTTCTTC. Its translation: CASSQTIGQRGPNNEQFF.

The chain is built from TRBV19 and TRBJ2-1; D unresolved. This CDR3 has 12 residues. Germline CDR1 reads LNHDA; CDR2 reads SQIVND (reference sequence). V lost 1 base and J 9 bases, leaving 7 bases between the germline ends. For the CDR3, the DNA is TGTGCCAGTAGTATAGGACTCACTGAGCAGTTCTTC. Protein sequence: CASSIGLTEQFF.

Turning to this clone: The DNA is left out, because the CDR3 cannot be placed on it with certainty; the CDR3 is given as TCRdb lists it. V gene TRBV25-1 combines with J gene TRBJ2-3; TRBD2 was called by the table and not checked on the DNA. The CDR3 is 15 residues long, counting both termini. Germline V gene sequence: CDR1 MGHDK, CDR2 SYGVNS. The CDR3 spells CASSSSGGPHHTQYF.

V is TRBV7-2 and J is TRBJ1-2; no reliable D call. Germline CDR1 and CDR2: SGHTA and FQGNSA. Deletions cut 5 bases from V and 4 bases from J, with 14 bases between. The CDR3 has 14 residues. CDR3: CASSPSLRGYGYTF. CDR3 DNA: TGTGCCAGCAGCCCCTCACTCAGAGGCTATGGCTACACCTTC. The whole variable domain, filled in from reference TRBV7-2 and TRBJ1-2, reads GAGVSQSPSNKVTEKGKDVELRCDPISGHTALYWYRQSLGQGLEFLIYFQGNSAPDKSGLPSDRFSAERTGGSVSTLTIQRTQQEDSAVYLCASSPSLRGYGYTFGSGTRLTVV.

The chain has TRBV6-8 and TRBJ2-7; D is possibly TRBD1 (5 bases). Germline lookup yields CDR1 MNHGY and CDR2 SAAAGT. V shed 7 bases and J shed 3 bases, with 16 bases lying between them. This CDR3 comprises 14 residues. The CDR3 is CASTEYRTLYEQYF. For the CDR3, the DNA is TGTGCCAGCACCGAATACAGGACCCTCTACGAGCAGTACTTC.

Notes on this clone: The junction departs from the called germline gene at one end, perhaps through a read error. CDR3 residues: CASWTVSLF. The CDR3 bases are TGCGCCAGTTGGACTGTTTCTCTCTTT. V gene TRBV5-1 combines with J gene TRBJ1-1; no clear D gene. This CDR3 has 9 amino acids. The germline gives CDR1 SGHRS, CDR2 YFSETQ.

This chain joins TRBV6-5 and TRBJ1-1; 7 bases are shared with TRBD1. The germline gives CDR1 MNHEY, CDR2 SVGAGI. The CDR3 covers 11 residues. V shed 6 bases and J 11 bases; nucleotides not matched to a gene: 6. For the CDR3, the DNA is TGTGCCAGCAGCCAGGGGGTTGGGGCTTTCTTT. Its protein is CASSQGVGAFF.

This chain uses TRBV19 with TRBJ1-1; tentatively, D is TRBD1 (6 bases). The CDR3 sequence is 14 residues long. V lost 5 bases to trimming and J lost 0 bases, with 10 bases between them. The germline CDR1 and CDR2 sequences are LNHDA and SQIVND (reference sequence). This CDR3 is CASSPQGMNTEAFF. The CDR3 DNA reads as TGTGCCAGTAGTCCACAGGGTATGAACACTGAAGCTTTCTTT.

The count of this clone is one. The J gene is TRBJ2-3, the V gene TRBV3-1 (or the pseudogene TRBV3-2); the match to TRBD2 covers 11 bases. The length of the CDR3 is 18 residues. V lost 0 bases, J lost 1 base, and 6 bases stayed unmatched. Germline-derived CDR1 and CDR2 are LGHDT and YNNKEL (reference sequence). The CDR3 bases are TGTGCCAGCAGCCAAGATAGGGGGGGACTAGCGGGCACAGATACGCAGTATTTT. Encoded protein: CASSQDRGGLAGTDTQYF.

The CDR3 here is CASSILRRDRHSNQPQHF. The CDR3 coding sequence is TGTGCCAGTAGTATTTTGAGGAGGGATCGCCATAGCAATCAGCCCCAGCATTTT. The chain combines TRBV19 with TRBJ1-5; D remains ambiguous. V was cut by 3 bases and J by 0 bases, with 18 bases left in between. The CDR3 has 18 residues. CDR1 is LNHDA, CDR2 SQIVND, per germline (reference sequence).

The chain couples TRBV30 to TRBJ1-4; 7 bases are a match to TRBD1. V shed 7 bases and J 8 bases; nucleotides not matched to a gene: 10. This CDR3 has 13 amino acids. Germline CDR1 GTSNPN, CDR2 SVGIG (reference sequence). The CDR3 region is CASLRDSGEKLFF. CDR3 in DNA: TGTGCCTCCTTGCGGGACAGTGGAGAAAAACTGTTTTTT.

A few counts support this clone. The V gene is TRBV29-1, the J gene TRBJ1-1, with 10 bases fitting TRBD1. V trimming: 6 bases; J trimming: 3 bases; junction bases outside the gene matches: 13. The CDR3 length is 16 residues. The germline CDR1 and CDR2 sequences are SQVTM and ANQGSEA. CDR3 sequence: CSVSRSTGTGDTEAFF. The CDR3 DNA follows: TGCAGCGTCTCACGATCGACCGGGACAGGGGACACTGAAGCTTTCTTT.

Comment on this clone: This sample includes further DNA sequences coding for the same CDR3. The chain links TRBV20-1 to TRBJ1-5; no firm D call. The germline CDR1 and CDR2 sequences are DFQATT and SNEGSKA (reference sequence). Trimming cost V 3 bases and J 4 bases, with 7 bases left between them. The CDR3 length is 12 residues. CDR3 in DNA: TGCAGTGCTAGTCCCGGGAATCAGCCCCAGCATTTT. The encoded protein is CSASPGNQPQHF.

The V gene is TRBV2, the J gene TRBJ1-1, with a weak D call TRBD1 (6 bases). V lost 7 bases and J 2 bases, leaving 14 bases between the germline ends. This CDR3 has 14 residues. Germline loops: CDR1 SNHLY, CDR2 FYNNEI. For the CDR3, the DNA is TGTGCCAGCAACGGGGGGCCCTATAACACTGAAGCTTTCTTT. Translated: CASNGGPYNTEAFF. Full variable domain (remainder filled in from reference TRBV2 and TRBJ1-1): EPEVTQTPSHQVTQMGQEVILRCVPISNHLYFYWYRQILGQKVEFLVSFYNNEISEKSEIFDDQFSVERPDGSNFTLKIRSTKLEDSAMYFCASNGGPYNTEAFFGQGTRLTVV.

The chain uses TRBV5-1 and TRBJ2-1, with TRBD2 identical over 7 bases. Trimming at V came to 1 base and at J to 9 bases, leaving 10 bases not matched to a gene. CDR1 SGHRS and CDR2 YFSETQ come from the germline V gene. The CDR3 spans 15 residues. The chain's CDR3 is CASSLLGSGGGEQFF. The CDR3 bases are TGCGCCAGCAGCTTGTTGGGATCGGGGGGTGGTGAGCAGTTCTTC.